The 18 T cell receptor beta chains presented below share a single source sample, sequenced in a study of shared clonotypes between healthy human individuals. Clones were read by immunoSEQ multiplex PCR, and TCRdb kept only the in-frame ones, dropping some. The data show fewer than 1.6 million clones, 98% to 99% seen once. Sequenced input: naive CD4+ T cells sorted from blood. Sample subset: CD45RA+ positively selected. The source of these receptors is a man aged 25-45 years in good health.

The gene calls are TRBV9 and TRBJ2-1; D remains unclear. The CDR3 runs 17 residues. Germline-derived CDR1 and CDR2 are SGDLS and YYNGEE. The V end was cut by 0 bases, the J end by 1 base, with 14 bases between. CDR3 DNA sequence: TGTGCCAGCAGCGTAGCTCTCCTAGGGAATTCCTACAATGAGCAGTTCTTC. It is translated as CASSVALLGNSYNEQFF.

This chain uses TRBV5-1 with TRBJ2-1; 7 bases are shared with TRBD2. Per the germline V gene, CDR1 is SGHRS and CDR2 is YFSETQ. V lost 0 bases, J lost 12 bases, and 6 bases stayed unmatched. The CDR3 sequence is 13 residues long. CDR3 amino acids: CASSLGTSNAQFF. As DNA, the CDR3 is TGCGCCAGCAGCTTGGGGACTAGTAACGCGCAGTTCTTC.

DNA for the CDR3: TGTGCCAGCAGGGGGGGACGGGCTGGGGCCTTCCGATCCTACAATGAGCAGTTCTTC. Encoded protein: CASRGGRAGAFRSYNEQFF. This chain links TRBV28 with TRBJ2-1; D possibly corresponds to TRBD2 (6 bases). Germline-derived CDR1 and CDR2 are MDHEN and SYDVKM. Trimming removed 6 bases from V and 1 base from J, with 25 bases in between. The CDR3 loop spans 19 amino acids.

The chain links TRBV5-6 to TRBJ2-7; D is possibly TRBD1 (6 bases). Germline V gene data show CDR1 as SGHDT and CDR2 as YYEEEE. The length of the CDR3 is 13 residues. Trimming took 5 bases from V and 4 from J, leaving 13 bases between them. CDR3 sequence reads: CASSRGTIYEQYF. The CDR3 region has the DNA TGTGCCAGCAGTAGGGGGACCATATACGAGCAGTACTTC.

The rearrangement joins TRBV6-5 to TRBJ1-1; D possibly corresponds to TRBD1 (5 bases). Germline CDR1 is MNHEY and CDR2 is SVGAGI. Between the trimmed V and J ends, which lost 1 base and 8 bases, there was a span of 8 bases. The CDR3 contains 12 residues. The CDR3 coding sequence is TGTGCCAGCAGTTACTATGGGGGGGAAGCTTTCTTT. This encodes CASSYYGGEAFF.

This sequence joins TRBV10-1 and TRBJ2-1; D remains ambiguous. The germline V gene has CDR1 WNHNN and CDR2 SYGVQD (reference sequence). The CDR3 has 15 residues. The V and J ends lost 3 bases and 2 bases respectively, with 11 bases between them. CDR3 region: CASSDYGGAYNEQFF. Here the CDR3 DNA reads TGCGCCAGCAGTGACTACGGTGGGGCCTACAATGAGCAGTTCTTC.

This chain uses TRBV28 with TRBJ2-1, with 11 bases fitting TRBD1. Germline-derived CDR1 and CDR2 are MDHEN and SYDVKM. V gave up 4 bases and J gave up 0 bases; unmatched junction bases: 5. CDR3 length equals 17 residues. The CDR3 sequence: CASSSSGTGGSYNEQFF. Written as DNA, the CDR3 is TGTGCCAGCAGTTCCTCCGGGACAGGGGGCTCCTACAATGAGCAGTTCTTC.

The gene calls are TRBV6-5 and TRBJ2-7; 7 bases are shared with TRBD1. The CDR3 is made up of 15 amino acids. J was trimmed by 7 bases and V by 4 bases; bases with no gene match: 13. In germline, CDR1 is MNHEY, CDR2 SVGAGI. CDR3: CASSSGTESWWEQYF. The CDR3 DNA follows: TGTGCCAGCAGTTCCGGGACAGAGAGTTGGTGGGAGCAGTACTTC.

The CDR3 here is CASSPFTGTPSDEQFF. The DNA for the CDR3 is TGTGCCAGCTCCCCATTTACCGGGACTCCCAGCGATGAGCAGTTCTTC. This chain connects TRBV18 to TRBJ2-1; D perhaps matches TRBD2 (6 bases). Germline loops: CDR1 KGHSH, CDR2 LQKENI. V lost 6 bases to trimming and J lost 8 bases, with 23 bases between them. This CDR3 spans 16 amino acids.

J is TRBJ2-7 and V is TRBV11-2; the match to TRBD2 covers 8 bases. This CDR3 region has 15 residues. Germline V CDR1 and CDR2: SGHAT, FQNNGV. The trim removed 0 bases at V and 3 bases at J, leaving 4 bases unmatched. CDR3 region: CASSLELAEGYEQYF. The CDR3 region has the DNA TGTGCCAGCAGCTTAGAACTAGCGGAGGGCTACGAGCAGTACTTC.

The chain links TRBV5-4 to TRBJ2-7; D tentatively reads TRBD1 or TRBD2 (5 bases each). V gave up 4 bases and J gave up 5 bases, with 13 bases separating them. CDR3 length: 13 amino acids. CDR1 is SGHNT and CDR2 is YYREEE in the germline V gene (reference sequence). In nucleotides, the CDR3 is TGTGCCAGCAGCACCCCCCGGGGCCACGAGCAGTACTTC. Protein: CASSTPRGHEQYF.

Details on this clone: The junction departs from germline at one end; a sequencing error may be responsible. V usage is TRBV18 and J usage is TRBJ2-1; TRBD2 aligns across 9 bases. CDR1 is KGHSH and CDR2 is LQKENI in the germline V gene. This CDR3 has 12 residues. CDR3 nucleotides: TGTGCCAGCTCACAACAGCGGGAGGCTGAGATCTTC. Residues: CASSQQREAEIF.

A remark on this clone: The sample has other DNA sequences that encode this CDR3 too. The chain couples TRBV5-1 to TRBJ2-2; no firm D call. V was clipped by 0 bases and J by 6 bases, with 6 bases between them. From germline, CDR1 is SGHRS and CDR2 YFSETQ. The CDR3 loop spans 13 amino acids. CDR3 loop: CASSLEPSGELFF. CDR3 DNA: TGCGCCAGCAGCTTGGAGCCCTCCGGGGAGCTGTTTTTT.

The chain has TRBV19 and TRBJ2-1; 9 bases map to TRBD2. V shed 5 bases and J 7 bases; nucleotides not matched to a gene: 12. CDR1 and CDR2 (germline): LNHDA, SQIVND (reference sequence). There are 16 residues in the CDR3. CDR3 protein: CASSGLGAGGRNEQFF. In DNA form, the CDR3 reads TGTGCCAGTAGTGGCCTGGGGGCGGGAGGGAGGAATGAGCAGTTCTTC.

This rearrangement joins TRBV7-2 to TRBJ2-1, with D perhaps matching TRBD2 (6 bases). Germline-derived CDR1 and CDR2 are SGHTA and FQGNSA. The germline V and J ends were trimmed by 0 bases and 10 bases, with 10 bases remaining between them. CDR3 length: 13 residues. The CDR3 nucleotides read TGTGCCAGCAGCTTAGCCGGGAGAGGGGAGCAGTTCTTC. This codes for CASSLAGRGEQFF. Supplemented by reference TRBV7-2 and TRBJ2-1, the full variable domain reads GAGVSQSPSNKVTEKGKDVELRCDPISGHTALYWYRQSLGQGLEFLIYFQGNSAPDKSGLPSDRFSAERTGGSVSTLTIQRTQQEDSAVYLCASSLAGRGEQFFGPGTRLTVL.

The sample holds one count of this clone. V and J are TRBV6-1 and TRBJ1-1; weak D call: TRBD1 (6 bases). This CDR3 comprises 14 residues. In germline, CDR1 is MNHNS, CDR2 SASEGT. Trimming took off 2 bases at V and 1 base at J, with 8 bases between the two ends. The CDR3 DNA reads TGTGCCAGCAGTGAAAGGGGACAGAACACTGAAGCTTTCTTT. Translating it yields CASSERGQNTEAFF.

This clone was counted once. The CDR3, as DNA: TGTGCCAGCAGCGTAGGACTTACTAGCGGGAAATTACTCAATGAGCAGTTCTTC. As protein: CASSVGLTSGKLLNEQFF. The genes are TRBV9 and TRBJ2-1, with 10 bases that match TRBD2. The CDR3 spans 18 residues. Germline-derived CDR1 and CDR2 are SGDLS and YYNGEE. After removal of 0 bases from V and 6 bases from J, the junction contained 12 bases not matched to a gene.

This chain links TRBV7-9 with TRBJ2-7, with D uncertain. CDR3 length equals 15 residues. V lost 4 bases and J lost 3, with 16 bases in between. Germline V CDR1 and CDR2: SEHNR, FQNEAQ (reference sequence). CDR3 nucleotide sequence: TGTGCCAGCAGCTCGGACGGCGCTTACGGCTACGAGCAGTACTTC. Amino acid sequence: CASSSDGAYGYEQYF.